What follows describes a single T cell receptor beta chain. This sample is drawn from a study of T cell responses to AZD1222 COVID-19 vaccine. The CDR3 totals 15 residues. Trimming removed 0 bases at V and 3 bases at J, with 12 bases between. The assay was immunoSEQ multiplex PCR, and TCRdb's table has in-frame clones only and misses some. Of tens of thousands of clones in the sample, 85% to 90% were seen once. This TCR came from an adult who received the AZD1222 COVID-19 vaccine. This specimen was peripheral blood, taken 28 days after the second AZD1222 dose. The rearrangement joins TRBV23-1 to TRBJ2-7, with D uncertain. TRBV23-1 is identified as an open reading frame with a role that is uncertain. The CDR3 reads CASSQSPDYYYEQYF. In nucleotides, the CDR3 is TGCGCCAGCAGTCAATCGCCAGATTACTACTACGAGCAGTACTTC.